The entry that follows covers one T cell receptor (beta chain) sequence. The junction departs from germline at one end; a sequencing error may be responsible. The donors, nominally healthy at sampling, likely had unrecorded immune exposures. This CDR3 has 15 residues. Per germline, CDR1 SEHNR and CDR2 FQNEAQ (reference sequence). The data were taken from a study of cytomegalovirus exposure and HLA in healthy donors. Study overall: Samples from HLA-typed donors yielded 65 million to 85 million unique TCRs in an early data release.

The PCR contained 60 Vbeta and 13 Jbeta primers. Data came from immunoSEQ multiplex PCR; TCRdb stores just in-frame clones and leaves some out. The table records 200,000 to 250,000 clones, 80% to 90% of them present only once. This chain joins TRBV7-9 and TRBJ1-2; 7 positions match TRBD1. The sequence was collected from a girl aged 2-10 years in good health and CMV-seronegative. Sequencing was done on a sample of PBMCs. CDR3 sequence reads: CSSSSIRGTVLGYTF. DNA of the CDR3: TGTTCCAGCAGCTCTATCCGGGGGACAGTCCTTGGCTACACCTTC.